This T cell receptor beta chain was profiled in a study of cytomegalovirus exposure and HLA in healthy donors. Measured with immunoSEQ multiplex PCR; TCRdb has only the in-frame clones, and not every one. The profile covers about 130,000 clones, with approximately 89% appearing a single time and over 9% taken by the ten largest. This CDR3 comprises 15 residues. Per the germline V gene, CDR1 is SGHVS and CDR2 is FQNEAQ. Trimming took 1 base from V and 5 from J; bases not matched to a gene: 4. The clonotype comes from a woman aged 18-29 years in good health and CMV-seropositive. The sample taken for sequencing was PBMCs. The chain recombines TRBV7-8 with TRBJ2-7; the match to TRBD1 covers 11 bases. CDR3 residues: CASSLGTGGGNEQYF. CDR3 nucleotides: TGTGCCAGCAGCTTAGGGACAGGGGGCGGCAACGAGCAGTACTTC.